Shown below are 9 T cell receptor beta chains from a single sample sequenced in a study of blood T cell repertoires in COVID-19. TCRdb's copy holds only in-frame clones and misses some; the assay was immunoSEQ multiplex PCR. This sample has tens of thousands of clones; 75% to 90% occur once, and the top ten carry about 14%. Sequenced material: peripheral blood. Receptor source: a human donor with acute or convalescent COVID-19. The donor label of this sample is uncertain.

The chain employs TRBV24-1 and TRBJ2-1; TRBD2 agrees at 13 bases. This CDR3 spans 16 amino acids. Losses at the gene ends were 5 bases for V and 6 bases for J; bases not matched to a gene: 6. The germline CDR1 and CDR2 sequences are KGHDR and SFDVKD. As DNA, the CDR3 is TGTGCCACCAGTGCCCCGACTAGCGGGGGGTCCAATGAGCAGTTCTTC. The encoded protein is CATSAPTSGGSNEQFF.

CDR3 bases: TGCAGCGTTGTACGGGAAAATTCTGGCTCCTACAATGAGCAGTTCTTC. It codes for CSVVRENSGSYNEQFF. The chain employs TRBV29-1 and TRBJ2-1; possible D gene TRBD2, 5 bases. This CDR3 has 16 residues. Germline loops: CDR1 SQVTM, CDR2 ANQGSEA. V gave up 4 bases and J gave up 0 bases, with 16 bases separating them.

The V gene is TRBV4-2, the J gene TRBJ2-4; the match to TRBD1 covers 8 bases. Germline V gene lookup returns CDR1 LGHNA and CDR2 YNFKEQ. This CDR3 has 21 amino acids. V trimming: 1 base; J trimming: 0 bases; junction bases outside the gene matches: 17. The CDR3 region is CASSQVGLEDRALLAKNIQYF. CDR3 nucleotide sequence: TGTGCCAGCAGCCAAGTCGGATTAGAGGACAGGGCTCTTCTAGCCAAAAACATTCAGTACTTC.

The rearrangement links TRBV5-6 to TRBJ1-6; 8 positions agree with TRBD1. Trimming cost V 5 bases and J 7 bases; bases outside gene matches: 2. This CDR3 has 13 amino acids. The V gene's germline CDR1 is SGHDT and CDR2 YYEEEE. The CDR3 DNA follows: TGTGCCAGCAGTACAGGGGGAAATTCACCCCTCCACTTT. This encodes CASSTGGNSPLHF.

This clone counts as medium-sized. The chain's CDR3 is CASRRYVATGELFF. CDR3 coding DNA: TGTGCCAGCAGGCGATATGTCGCCACCGGGGAGCTGTTTTTT. The rearrangement uses TRBV2 and TRBJ2-2; D not certain. This CDR3 contains 14 residues. V lost 6 bases and J lost 4, with 12 bases in between. Germline CDR1 SNHLY, CDR2 FYNNEI.

The rearrangement uses TRBV4-3 and TRBJ1-4; the D is unclear. V lost 0 bases to trimming and J lost 8 bases, with 7 bases between them. CDR1 LGHNA and CDR2 YSLEER come from the germline V gene. The CDR3 runs 13 residues. CDR3 protein: CASSQDRWEKLFF. CDR3 nucleotides: TGCGCCAGCAGCCAAGATAGATGGGAAAAACTGTTTTTT.

The table lists this clone with a few counts. The chain combines TRBV15 with TRBJ1-5; 7 nucleotides match TRBD1. The germline V gene encodes CDR1 LNHNV and CDR2 YYDKDF (reference sequence). The V gene end was trimmed by 3 bases and the J gene end by 2 bases; junction bases not matched to a gene: 7. The CDR3 has 16 amino acids. CDR3 sequence reads: CATSSEGAFGNQPQHF. CDR3 in DNA: TGTGCCACCAGCAGCGAGGGGGCCTTTGGCAATCAGCCCCAGCATTTT.

The chain links TRBV27 to TRBJ1-2, with a tentative D call TRBD1 (6 bases). Looked up from germline, CDR1 is MNHEY and CDR2 is SMNVEV (reference sequence). Between the trimmed V and J ends, which lost 4 bases and 3 bases, there was a span of 12 bases. This CDR3 comprises 14 residues. Written as DNA, the CDR3 is TGTGCCAGCAGTTATACAGGGTCGGACTATGGCTACACCTTC. It encodes CASSYTGSDYGYTF.

The genes are TRBV11-2 and TRBJ2-3, with D tentatively TRBD2 (6 bases). Trimming cost V 2 bases and J 3 bases, with 18 bases left between them. The CDR3 loop spans 17 amino acids. The germline V gene encodes CDR1 SGHAT and CDR2 FQNNGV. DNA of the CDR3: TGTGCCAGCAGCTTAAACGGGAGAACCGTGGTAACAGATACGCAGTATTTT. It encodes CASSLNGRTVVTDTQYF.